This TCR beta chain is from a study of shared clonotypes between healthy human individuals. Here immunoSEQ multiplex PCR was the method, and the copy in TCRdb shows in-frame clones only, minus some. This table holds 730,000 or so clones, roughly 78% found once. V lost 5 bases and J 5 bases, leaving 10 bases between the germline ends. This CDR3 contains 13 residues. Germline assignment: CDR1 MNHEY and CDR2 SVGAGI. Free of recent acute infections or vaccinations, the donors were healthy HIV-negative adults. All of the donors resided in Nashville, Tennessee, and each was a Caucasian adult. Subsets obtained from CD4+ cells comprised CD45RA+ naive and CD45RA-negative memory cells.

The specimen was memory CD4+ T cells sorted from blood. Subset denoted: CD45RA-negative fraction. V and J are TRBV6-5 and TRBJ2-1; D not resolved. The sequence was obtained from a woman in her twenties or thirties in good health. CDR3 amino acids: CASSRERDNEQFF. The CDR3 DNA reads as TGTGCCAGCAGTCGAGAAAGGGACAATGAGCAGTTCTTC.